The clone carrying this T cell receptor (beta chain) has just one count. Its specificity is unknown. This record belongs to a study of Ad26.COV2.S vaccination and SARS-CoV-2 variants. Across the study: Donor allocation was to the COV1001 Ad26.COV2.S trial arm. Study outcomes and limitations: Compared with placebo recipients, vaccine recipients had higher spike-specific TCR breadth. TCR breadth and depth analyses may have underestimated total T cell responses.

Profiling relied on immunoSEQ multiplex PCR, and the TCRdb table lists in-frame clones only, not all of them. Of about 220,000 clones in the sample, more than 75% are singletons; the top ten hold 9.5% to 12%. The length of the CDR3 is 17 residues. Germline CDR1 and CDR2: LNHDA and SQIVND (reference sequence). V dropped 5 bases and J dropped 7 bases, with 27 bases sitting between them. This sample's treatment: approximately 18 received Ad26.COV2.S at low or high dose, single or two shots; about 5 received placebo; per-sample allocation not given. Material that was analyzed had been drawn on day 63 after the first vaccine or placebo injection.

The chain links TRBV19 to TRBJ2-7; possible D gene TRBD2, 5 bases. The input for sequencing was peripheral blood, taken in a trial of Ad26.COV2.S vaccine versus placebo. The source is a person aged 18 to 65 who received the Ad26.COV2.S COVID-19 vaccine or a placebo. CDR3 protein: CASSVLPSLTRSGEQYF. In DNA, the CDR3 is TGTGCCAGTAGTGTTCTCCCTTCCTTGACACGATCGGGGGAGCAGTACTTC.